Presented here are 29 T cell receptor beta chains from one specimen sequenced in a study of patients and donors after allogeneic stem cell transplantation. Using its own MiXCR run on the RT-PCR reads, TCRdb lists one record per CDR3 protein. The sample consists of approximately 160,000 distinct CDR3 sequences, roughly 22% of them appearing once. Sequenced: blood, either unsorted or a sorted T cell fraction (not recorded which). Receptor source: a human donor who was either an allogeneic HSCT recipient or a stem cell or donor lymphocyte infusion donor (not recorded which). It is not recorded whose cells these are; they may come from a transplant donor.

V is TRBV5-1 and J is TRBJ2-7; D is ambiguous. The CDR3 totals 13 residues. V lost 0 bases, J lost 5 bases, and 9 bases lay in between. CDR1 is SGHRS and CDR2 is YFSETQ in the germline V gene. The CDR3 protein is CASSLVGSHEQYF. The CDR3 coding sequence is TGCGCCAGCAGCTTGGTTGGCAGCCACGAGCAGTACTTC.

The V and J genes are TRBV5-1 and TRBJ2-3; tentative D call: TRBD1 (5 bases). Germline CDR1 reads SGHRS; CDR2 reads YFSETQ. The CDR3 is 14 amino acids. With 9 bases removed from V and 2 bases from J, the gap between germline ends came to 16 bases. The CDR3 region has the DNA TGCGCCACCTCCCAGGACAACCCCACAGATACGCAGTATTTT. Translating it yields CATSQDNPTDTQYF.

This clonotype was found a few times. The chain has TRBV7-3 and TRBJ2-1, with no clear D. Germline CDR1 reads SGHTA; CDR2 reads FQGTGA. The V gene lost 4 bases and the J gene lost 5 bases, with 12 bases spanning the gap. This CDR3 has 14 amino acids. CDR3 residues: CASSSHKANNEQFF. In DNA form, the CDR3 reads TGTGCCAGCAGCTCACACAAAGCCAACAATGAGCAGTTCTTC.

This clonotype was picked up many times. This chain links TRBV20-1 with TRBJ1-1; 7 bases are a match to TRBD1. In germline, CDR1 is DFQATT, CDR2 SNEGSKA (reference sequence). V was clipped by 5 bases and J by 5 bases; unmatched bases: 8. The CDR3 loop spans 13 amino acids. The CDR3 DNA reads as TGCAGTGCTGACCACAGGGGAGAGACTGAAGCTTTCTTT. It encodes CSADHRGETEAFF.

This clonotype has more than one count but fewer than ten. CDR3 in amino acids: CASSLDRDPRAFF. As DNA, the CDR3 is TGTGCCAGCAGCTTAGACCGGGACCCCAGAGCTTTCTTT. This chain connects TRBV7-2 to TRBJ1-1; possibly TRBD1 for D (5 bases). V was cut by 1 base and J by 10 bases, with 13 bases left in between. Germline-derived CDR1 and CDR2 are SGHTA and FQGNSA. The CDR3 extends over 13 amino acids. Combining the CDR3 with reference TRBV7-2 and TRBJ1-1 gives the whole variable domain GAGVSQSPSNKVTEKGKDVELRCDPISGHTALYWYRQSLGQGLEFLIYFQGNSAPDKSGLPSDRFSAERTGGSVSTLTIQRTQQEDSAVYLCASSLDRDPRAFFGQGTRLTVV.

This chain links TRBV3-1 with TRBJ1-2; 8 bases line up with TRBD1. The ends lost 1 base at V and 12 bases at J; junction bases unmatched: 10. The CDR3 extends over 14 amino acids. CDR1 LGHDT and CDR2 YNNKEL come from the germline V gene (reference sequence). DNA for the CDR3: TGTGCCAGCAGCCAAGTCGTGAACGGACAGGGCCACACCTTC. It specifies CASSQVVNGQGHTF.

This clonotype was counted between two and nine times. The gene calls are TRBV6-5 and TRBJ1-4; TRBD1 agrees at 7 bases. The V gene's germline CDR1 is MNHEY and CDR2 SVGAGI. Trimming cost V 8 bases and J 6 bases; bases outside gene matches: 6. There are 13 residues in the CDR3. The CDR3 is CASRGQTYEKLFF. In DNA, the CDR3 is TGTGCCAGCCGGGGACAGACCTATGAAAAACTGTTTTTT.

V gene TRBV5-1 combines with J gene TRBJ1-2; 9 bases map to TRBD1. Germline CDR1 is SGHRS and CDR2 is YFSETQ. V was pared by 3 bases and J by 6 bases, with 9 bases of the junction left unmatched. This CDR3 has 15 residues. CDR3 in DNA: TGCGCCAGCAGCTGGACAGGGGAGGACCTGGATGGCTACACCTTC. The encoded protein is CASSWTGEDLDGYTF.

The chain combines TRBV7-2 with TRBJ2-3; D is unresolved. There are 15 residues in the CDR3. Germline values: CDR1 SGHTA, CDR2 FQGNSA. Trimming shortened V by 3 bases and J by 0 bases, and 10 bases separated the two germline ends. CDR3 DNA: TGTGCCAGCAGCTTGGTACGACCTAGCACAGATACGCAGTATTTT. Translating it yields CASSLVRPSTDTQYF.

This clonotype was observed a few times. The CDR3 DNA reads TGTGCCAGCAGACGAGAGGTTTTGAACACTGAAGCTTTCTTT. Encoded protein: CASRREVLNTEAFF. The J gene is TRBJ1-1, the V gene TRBV12-3 or TRBV12-4; D gene unclear. The CDR3 length is 14 residues. V was trimmed by 6 bases and J by 0 bases, leaving 11 bases between them.

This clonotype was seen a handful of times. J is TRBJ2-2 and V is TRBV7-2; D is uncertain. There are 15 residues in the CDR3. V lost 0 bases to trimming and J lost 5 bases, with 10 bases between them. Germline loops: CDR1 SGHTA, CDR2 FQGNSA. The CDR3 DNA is TGTGCCAGCAGCTTAGCGCCGGTAGGAACCGGGGAGCTGTTTTTT. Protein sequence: CASSLAPVGTGELFF. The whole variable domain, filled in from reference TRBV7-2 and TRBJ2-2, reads GAGVSQSPSNKVTEKGKDVELRCDPISGHTALYWYRQSLGQGLEFLIYFQGNSAPDKSGLPSDRFSAERTGGSVSTLTIQRTQQEDSAVYLCASSLAPVGTGELFFGEGSRLTVL.

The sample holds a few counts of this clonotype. CDR3 in amino acids: CATSRARRELFF. CDR3 in DNA: TGTGCCACCAGCAGGGCACGCCGGGAGCTGTTTTTT. J is TRBJ2-2 and V is TRBV15; D is uncertain. CDR1 and CDR2 (germline): LNHNV, YYDKDF (reference sequence). The germline V and J ends were trimmed by 3 bases and 9 bases, with 8 bases remaining between them. The CDR3 extends over 12 amino acids.

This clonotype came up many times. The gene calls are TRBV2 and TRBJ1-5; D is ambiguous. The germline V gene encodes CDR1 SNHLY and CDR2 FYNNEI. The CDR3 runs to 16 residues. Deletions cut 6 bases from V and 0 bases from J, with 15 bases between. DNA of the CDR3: TGTGCCAGCAGGGCACCGGGCCGCTATAGCAATCAGCCCCAGCATTTT. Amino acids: CASRAPGRYSNQPQHF.

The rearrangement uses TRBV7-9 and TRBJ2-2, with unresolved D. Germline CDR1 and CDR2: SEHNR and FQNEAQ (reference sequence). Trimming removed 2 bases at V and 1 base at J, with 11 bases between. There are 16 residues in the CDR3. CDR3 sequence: CASSLRWLENTGELFF. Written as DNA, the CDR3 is TGTGCCAGCAGCTTAAGGTGGCTAGAGAACACCGGGGAGCTGTTTTTT.

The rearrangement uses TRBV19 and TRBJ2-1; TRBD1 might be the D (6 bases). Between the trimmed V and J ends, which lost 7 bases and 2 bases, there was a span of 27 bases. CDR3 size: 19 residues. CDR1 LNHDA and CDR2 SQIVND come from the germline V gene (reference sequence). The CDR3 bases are TGTGCCAGTAACCAAAACCCCCGGGCAGGGGAAAGGACCTACAATGAGCAGTTCTTC. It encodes CASNQNPRAGERTYNEQFF.

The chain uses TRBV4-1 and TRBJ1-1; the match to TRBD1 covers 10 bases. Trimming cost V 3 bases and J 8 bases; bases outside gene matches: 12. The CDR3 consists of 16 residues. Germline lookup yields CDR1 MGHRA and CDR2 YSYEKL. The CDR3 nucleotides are TGCGCCAGCAGCCATTTTGGGGGACAGGGGAGCGTGGAAGCTTTCTTT. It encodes CASSHFGGQGSVEAFF.

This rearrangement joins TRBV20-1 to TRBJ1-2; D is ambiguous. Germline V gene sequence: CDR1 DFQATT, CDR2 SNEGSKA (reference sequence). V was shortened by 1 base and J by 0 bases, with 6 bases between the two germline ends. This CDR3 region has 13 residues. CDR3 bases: TGCAGTGCTAGAGCACCTACTAACTATGGCTACACCTTC. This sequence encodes CSARAPTNYGYTF.

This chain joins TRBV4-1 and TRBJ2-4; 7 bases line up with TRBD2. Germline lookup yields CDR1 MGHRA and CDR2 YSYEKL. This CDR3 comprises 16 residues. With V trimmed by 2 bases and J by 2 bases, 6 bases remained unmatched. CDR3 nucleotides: TGCGCCAGCAGCCAACCCTGGGAGGGAACCAAAAACATTCAGTACTTC. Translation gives CASSQPWEGTKNIQYF.

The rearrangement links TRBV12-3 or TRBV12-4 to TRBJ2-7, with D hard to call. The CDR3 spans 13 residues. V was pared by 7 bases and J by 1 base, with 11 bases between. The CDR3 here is CASTLGPSYEQYF. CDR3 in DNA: TGTGCCAGCACCCTCGGACCATCCTACGAGCAGTACTTC.

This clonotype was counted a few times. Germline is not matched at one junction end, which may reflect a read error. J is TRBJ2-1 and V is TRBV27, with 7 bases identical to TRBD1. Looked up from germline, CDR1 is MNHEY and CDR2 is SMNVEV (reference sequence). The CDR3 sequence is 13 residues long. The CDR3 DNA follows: TGTGCCAGCAGTTTATTAGCTGGGACAGTAACCATCTTC. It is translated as CASSLLAGTVTIF.

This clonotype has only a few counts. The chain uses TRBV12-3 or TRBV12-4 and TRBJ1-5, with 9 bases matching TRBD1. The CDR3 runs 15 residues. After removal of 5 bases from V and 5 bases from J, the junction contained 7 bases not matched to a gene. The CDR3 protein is CASSRGTGQDQPQHF. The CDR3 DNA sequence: TGTGCCAGCAGTAGGGGGACAGGGCAGGATCAGCCCCAGCATTTT.

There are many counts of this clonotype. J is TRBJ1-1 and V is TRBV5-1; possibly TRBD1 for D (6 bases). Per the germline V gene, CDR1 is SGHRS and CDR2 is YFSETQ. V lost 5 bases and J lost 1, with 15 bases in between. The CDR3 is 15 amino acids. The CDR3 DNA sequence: TGCGCCAGCAGTTTTGCAGGACAGTCGAACACTGAAGCTTTCTTT. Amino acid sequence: CASSFAGQSNTEAFF.

The CDR3: CSADPGLAFFSTDTQYF. CDR3 nucleotide sequence: TGCAGTGCTGATCCGGGACTAGCCTTTTTTAGCACAGATACGCAGTATTTT. This chain links TRBV20-1 with TRBJ2-3; 9 nucleotides align to TRBD2. Germline CDR1 and CDR2: DFQATT and SNEGSKA (reference sequence). This CDR3 has 17 amino acids. J gave up 0 bases and V 5 bases, and 12 bases lay outside the gene matches.

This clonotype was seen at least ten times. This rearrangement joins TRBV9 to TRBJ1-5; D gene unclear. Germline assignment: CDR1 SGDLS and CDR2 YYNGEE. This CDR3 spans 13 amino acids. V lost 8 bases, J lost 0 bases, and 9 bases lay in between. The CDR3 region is CARGSRSNQPQHF. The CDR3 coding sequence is TGTGCCAGGGGGAGCCGTAGCAATCAGCCCCAGCATTTT. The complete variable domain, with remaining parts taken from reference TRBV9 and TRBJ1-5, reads DSGVTQTPKHLITATGQRVTLRCSPRSGDLSVYWYQQSLDQGLQFLIQYYNGEERAKGNILERFSAQQFPDLHSELNLSSLELGDSALYFCARGSRSNQPQHFGDGTRLSIL.

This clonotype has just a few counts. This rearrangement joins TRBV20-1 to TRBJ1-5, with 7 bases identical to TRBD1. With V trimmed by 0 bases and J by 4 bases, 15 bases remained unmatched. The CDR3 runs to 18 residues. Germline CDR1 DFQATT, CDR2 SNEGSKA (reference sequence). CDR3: CSARDAHPHGQANQPQHF. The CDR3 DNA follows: TGCAGTGCTAGAGACGCCCACCCTCACGGACAGGCAAATCAGCCCCAGCATTTT.

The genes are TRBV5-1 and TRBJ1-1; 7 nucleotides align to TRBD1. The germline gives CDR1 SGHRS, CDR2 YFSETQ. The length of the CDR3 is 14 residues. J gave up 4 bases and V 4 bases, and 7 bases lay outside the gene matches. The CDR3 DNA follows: TGCGCCAGCAGCCAAACAGGGGTGGGCACTGAAGCTTTCTTT. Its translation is CASSQTGVGTEAFF.

This CDR3 reads CASSSFGLAGETQYF. CDR3 coding DNA: TGTGCCAGCAGTTCGTTTGGACTAGCAGGGGAGACCCAGTACTTC. The chain has TRBV27 and TRBJ2-5; 8 bases match TRBD2. The ends lost 4 bases at V and 5 bases at J; junction bases unmatched: 9. Looked up from germline, CDR1 is MNHEY and CDR2 is SMNVEV (reference sequence). The CDR3 extends over 15 amino acids.

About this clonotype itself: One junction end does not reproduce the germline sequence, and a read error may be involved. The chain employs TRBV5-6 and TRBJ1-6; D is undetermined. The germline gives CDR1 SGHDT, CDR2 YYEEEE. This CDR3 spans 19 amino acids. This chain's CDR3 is CASSLNRNNKSSYNSRLHF. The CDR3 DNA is TGTGCCAGCAGCCTCAACCGAAATAACAAGAGCTCCTATAATTCACGCCTCCACTTT.

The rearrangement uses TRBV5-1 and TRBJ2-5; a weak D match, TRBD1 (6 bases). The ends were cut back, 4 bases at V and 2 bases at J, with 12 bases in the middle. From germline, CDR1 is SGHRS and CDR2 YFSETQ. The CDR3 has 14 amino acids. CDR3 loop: CASSPMTGQETQYF. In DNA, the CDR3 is TGCGCCAGCAGCCCGATGACAGGACAAGAGACCCAGTACTTC. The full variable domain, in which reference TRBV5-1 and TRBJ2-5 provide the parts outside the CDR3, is KAGVTQTPRYLIKTRGQQVTLSCSPISGHRSVSWYQQTPGQGLQFLFEYFSETQRNKGNFPGRFSGRQFSNSRSEMNVSTLELGDSALYLCASSPMTGQETQYFGPGTRLLVL.